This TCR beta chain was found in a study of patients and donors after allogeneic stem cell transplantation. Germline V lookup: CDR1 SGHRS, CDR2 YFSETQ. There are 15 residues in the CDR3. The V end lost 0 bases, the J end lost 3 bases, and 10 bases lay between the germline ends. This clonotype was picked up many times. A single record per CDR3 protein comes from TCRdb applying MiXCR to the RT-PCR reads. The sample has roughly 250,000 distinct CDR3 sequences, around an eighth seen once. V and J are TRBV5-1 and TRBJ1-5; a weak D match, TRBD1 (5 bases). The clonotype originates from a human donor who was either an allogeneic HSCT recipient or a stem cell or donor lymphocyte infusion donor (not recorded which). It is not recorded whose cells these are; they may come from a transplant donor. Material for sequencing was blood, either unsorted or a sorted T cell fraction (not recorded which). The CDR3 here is CASSLEAGYNQPQHF. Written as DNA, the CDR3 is TGCGCCAGCAGCTTGGAAGCAGGGTACAATCAGCCCCAGCATTTT.